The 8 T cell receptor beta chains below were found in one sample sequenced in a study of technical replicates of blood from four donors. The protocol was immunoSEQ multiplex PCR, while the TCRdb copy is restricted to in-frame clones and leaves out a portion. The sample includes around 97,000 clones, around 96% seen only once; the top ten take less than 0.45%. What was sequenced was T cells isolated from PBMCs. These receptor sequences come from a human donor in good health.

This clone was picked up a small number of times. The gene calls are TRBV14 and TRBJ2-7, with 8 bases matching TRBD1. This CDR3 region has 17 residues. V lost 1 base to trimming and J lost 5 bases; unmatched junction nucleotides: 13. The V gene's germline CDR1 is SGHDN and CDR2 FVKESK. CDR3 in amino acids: CASSQVGWTGKEDEQYF. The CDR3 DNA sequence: TGTGCCAGCAGCCAAGTTGGGTGGACAGGGAAAGAAGACGAGCAGTACTTC.

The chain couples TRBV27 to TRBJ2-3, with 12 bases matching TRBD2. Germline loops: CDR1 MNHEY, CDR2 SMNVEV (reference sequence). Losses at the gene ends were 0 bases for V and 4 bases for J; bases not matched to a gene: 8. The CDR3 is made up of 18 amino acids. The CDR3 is CASSLSFGLAGFPDTQYF. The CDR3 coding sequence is TGTGCCAGCAGTTTATCCTTCGGACTAGCGGGATTCCCAGATACGCAGTATTTT.

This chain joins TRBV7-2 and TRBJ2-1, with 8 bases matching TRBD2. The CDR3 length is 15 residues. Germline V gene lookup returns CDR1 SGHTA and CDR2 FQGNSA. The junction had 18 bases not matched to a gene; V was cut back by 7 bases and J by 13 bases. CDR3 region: CASNYGAGEPPPQFF. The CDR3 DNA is TGTGCCAGCAACTACGGAGCGGGAGAACCACCCCCTCAGTTCTTC.

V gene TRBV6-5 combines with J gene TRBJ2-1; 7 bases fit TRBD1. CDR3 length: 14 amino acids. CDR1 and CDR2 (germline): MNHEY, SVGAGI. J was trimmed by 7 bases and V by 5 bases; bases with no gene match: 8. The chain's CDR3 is CASSRLTGNNEQFF. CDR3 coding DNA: TGTGCCAGCAGTCGTCTGACAGGGAATAATGAGCAGTTCTTC.

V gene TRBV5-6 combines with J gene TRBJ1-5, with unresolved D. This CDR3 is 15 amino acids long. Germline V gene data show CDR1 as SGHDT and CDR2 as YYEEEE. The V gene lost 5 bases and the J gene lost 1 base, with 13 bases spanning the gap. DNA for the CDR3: TGTGCCAGCAGTTTGAGAGACATAAGCAATCAGCCCCAGCATTTT. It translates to CASSLRDISNQPQHF. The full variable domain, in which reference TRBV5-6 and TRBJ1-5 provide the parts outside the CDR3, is DAGVTQSPTHLIKTRGQQVTLRCSPKSGHDTVSWYQQALGQGPQFIFQYYEEEERQRGNFPDRFSGHQFPNYSSELNVNALLLGDSALYLCASSLRDISNQPQHFGDGTRLSIL.

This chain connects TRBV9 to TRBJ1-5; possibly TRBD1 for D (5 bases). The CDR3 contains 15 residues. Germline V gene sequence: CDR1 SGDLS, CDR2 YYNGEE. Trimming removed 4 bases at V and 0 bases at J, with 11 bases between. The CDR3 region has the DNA TGTGCCAGCAGCCTGGGGGGTAATAGCAATCAGCCCCAGCATTTT. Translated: CASSLGGNSNQPQHF. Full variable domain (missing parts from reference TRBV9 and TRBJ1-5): DSGVTQTPKHLITATGQRVTLRCSPRSGDLSVYWYQQSLDQGLQFLIQYYNGEERAKGNILERFSAQQFPDLHSELNLSSLELGDSALYFCASSLGGNSNQPQHFGDGTRLSIL.

As DNA, the CDR3 is TGTGCCAGCAGCCTACGGACAGACAGGTTCTACAGCAATCAGCCCCAGCATTTT. Translating it yields CASSLRTDRFYSNQPQHF. V and J are TRBV11-3 and TRBJ1-5; a weak D match, TRBD1 (6 bases). The germline V and J ends were trimmed by 5 bases and 1 base, with 21 bases remaining between them. Germline CDR1 is SGHNT and CDR2 is YENEEA. The CDR3 is 18 amino acids.

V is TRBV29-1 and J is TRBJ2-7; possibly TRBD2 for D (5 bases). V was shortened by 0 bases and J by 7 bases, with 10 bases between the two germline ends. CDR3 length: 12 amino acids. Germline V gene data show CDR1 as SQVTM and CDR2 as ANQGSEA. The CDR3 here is CSVEEQPGEQYF. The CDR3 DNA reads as TGCAGCGTTGAAGAGCAACCGGGGGAGCAGTACTTC.